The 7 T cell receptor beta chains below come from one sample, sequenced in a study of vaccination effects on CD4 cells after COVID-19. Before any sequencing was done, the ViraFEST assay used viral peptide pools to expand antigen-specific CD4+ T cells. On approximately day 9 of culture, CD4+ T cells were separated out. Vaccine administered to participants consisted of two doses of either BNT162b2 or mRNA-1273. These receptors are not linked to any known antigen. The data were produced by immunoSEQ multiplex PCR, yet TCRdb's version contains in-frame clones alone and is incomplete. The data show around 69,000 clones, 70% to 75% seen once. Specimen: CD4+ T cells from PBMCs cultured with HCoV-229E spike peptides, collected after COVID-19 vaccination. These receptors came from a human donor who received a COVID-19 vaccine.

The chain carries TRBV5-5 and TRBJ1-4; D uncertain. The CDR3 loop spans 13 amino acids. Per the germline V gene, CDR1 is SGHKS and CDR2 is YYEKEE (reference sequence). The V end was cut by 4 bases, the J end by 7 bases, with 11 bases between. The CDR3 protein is CASSLIGGEKLFF. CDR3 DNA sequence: TGTGCCAGCAGCCTAATAGGAGGTGAAAAACTGTTTTTT.

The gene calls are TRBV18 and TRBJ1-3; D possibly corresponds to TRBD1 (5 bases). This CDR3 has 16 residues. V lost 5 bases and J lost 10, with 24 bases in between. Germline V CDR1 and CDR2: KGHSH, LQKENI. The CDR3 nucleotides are TGTGCCAGCTCAGACTCGTCCGGGACCTTGGATGGTACCATATATTTT. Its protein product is CASSDSSGTLDGTIYF.

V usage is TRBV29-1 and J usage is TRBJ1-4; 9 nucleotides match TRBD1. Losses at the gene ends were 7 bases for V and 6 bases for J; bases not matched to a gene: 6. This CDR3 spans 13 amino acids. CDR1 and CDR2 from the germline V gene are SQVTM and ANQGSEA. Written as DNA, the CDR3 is TGCAGCGCCGTAACAGGGGGCGATGAAAAACTGTTTTTT. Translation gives CSAVTGGDEKLFF.

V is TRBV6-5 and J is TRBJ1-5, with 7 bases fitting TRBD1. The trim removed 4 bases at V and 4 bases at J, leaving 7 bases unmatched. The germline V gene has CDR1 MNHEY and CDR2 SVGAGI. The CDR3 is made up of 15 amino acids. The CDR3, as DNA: TGTGCCAGCAGTTCCTCGACAGGGCGAAATCAGCCCCAGCATTTT. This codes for CASSSSTGRNQPQHF.

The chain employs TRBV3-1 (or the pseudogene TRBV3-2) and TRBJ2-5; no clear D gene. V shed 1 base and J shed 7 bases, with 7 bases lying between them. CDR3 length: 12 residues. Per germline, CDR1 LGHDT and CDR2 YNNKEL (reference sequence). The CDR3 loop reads CASSQADGTQYF. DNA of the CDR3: TGTGCCAGCAGCCAAGCGGATGGGACCCAGTACTTC.

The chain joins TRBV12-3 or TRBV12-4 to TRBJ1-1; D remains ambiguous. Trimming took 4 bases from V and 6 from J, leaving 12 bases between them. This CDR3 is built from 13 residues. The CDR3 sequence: CASSSVGRSEAFF. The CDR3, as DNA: TGTGCCAGCAGTTCGGTAGGCAGATCTGAAGCTTTCTTT.

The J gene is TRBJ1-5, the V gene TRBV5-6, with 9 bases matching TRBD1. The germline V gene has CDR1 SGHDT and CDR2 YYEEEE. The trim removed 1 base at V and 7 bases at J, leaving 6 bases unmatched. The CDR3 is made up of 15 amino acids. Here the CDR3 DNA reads TGTGCCAGCAGCTTGTCGGGGACAGGGTGGCAGCCCCAGCATTTT. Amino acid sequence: CASSLSGTGWQPQHF.